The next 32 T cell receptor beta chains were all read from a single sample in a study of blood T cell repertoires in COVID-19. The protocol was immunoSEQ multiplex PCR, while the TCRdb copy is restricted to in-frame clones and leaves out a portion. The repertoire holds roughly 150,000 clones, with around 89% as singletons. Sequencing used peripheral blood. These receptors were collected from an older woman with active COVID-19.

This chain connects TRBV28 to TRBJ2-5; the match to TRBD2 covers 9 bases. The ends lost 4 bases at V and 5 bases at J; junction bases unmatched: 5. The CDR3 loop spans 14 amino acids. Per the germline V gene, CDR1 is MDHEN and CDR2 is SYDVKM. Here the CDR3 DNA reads TGTGCCAGCAGTTCCCCAAGCGGGAGGGAGACCCAGTACTTC. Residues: CASSSPSGRETQYF.

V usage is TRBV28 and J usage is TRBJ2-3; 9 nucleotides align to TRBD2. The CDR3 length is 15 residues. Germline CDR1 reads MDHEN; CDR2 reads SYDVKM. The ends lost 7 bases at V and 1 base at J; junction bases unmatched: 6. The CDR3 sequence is CASITASGGTDTQYF. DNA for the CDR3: TGTGCCAGCATAACGGCTAGCGGGGGCACAGATACGCAGTATTTT.

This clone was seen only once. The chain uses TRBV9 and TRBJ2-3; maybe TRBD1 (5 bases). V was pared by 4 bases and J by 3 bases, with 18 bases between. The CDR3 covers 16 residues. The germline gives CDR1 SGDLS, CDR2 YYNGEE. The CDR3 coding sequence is TGTGCCAGCAGCCCCCAAGGAAGGGGAACGACAGATACGCAGTATTTT. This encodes CASSPQGRGTTDTQYF.

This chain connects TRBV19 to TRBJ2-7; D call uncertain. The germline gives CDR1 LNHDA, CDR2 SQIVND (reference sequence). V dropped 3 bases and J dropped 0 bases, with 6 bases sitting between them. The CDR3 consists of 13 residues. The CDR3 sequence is CASSISVSYEQYF. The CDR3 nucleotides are TGTGCCAGTAGTATCTCAGTCTCCTACGAGCAGTACTTC.

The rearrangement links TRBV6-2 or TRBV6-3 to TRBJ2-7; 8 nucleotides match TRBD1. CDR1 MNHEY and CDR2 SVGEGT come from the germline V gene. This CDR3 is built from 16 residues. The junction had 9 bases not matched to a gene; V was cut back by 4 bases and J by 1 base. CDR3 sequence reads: CASSSRQGIGSYEQYF. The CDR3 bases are TGTGCCAGCAGTTCAAGACAGGGGATAGGGTCCTACGAGCAGTACTTC.

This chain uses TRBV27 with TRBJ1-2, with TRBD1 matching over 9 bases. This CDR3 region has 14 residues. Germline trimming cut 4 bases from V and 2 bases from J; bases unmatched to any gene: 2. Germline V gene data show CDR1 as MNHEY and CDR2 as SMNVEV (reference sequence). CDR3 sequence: CASSSDRGNYGYTF. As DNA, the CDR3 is TGTGCCAGCAGTTCTGACAGGGGGAACTATGGCTACACCTTC.

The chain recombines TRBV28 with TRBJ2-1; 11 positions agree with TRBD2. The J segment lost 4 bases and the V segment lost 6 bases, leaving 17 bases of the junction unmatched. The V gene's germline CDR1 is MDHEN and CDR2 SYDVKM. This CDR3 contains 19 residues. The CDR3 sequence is CASRGYGVAGGIIYNEQFF. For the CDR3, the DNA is TGTGCCAGCAGGGGATACGGAGTAGCGGGAGGGATAATTTACAATGAGCAGTTCTTC.

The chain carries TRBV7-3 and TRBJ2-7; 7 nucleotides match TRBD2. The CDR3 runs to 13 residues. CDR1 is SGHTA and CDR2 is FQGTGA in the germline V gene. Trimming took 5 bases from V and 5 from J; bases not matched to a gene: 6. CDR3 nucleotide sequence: TGTGCCAGCAGCGGGACTAATCGGAACGAGCAGTACTTC. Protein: CASSGTNRNEQYF.

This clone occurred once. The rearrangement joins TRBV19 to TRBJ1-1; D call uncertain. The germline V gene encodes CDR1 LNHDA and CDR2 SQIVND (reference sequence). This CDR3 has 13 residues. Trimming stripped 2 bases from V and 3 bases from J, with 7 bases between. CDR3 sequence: CASSIREDTEAFF. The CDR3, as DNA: TGTGCCAGTAGTATACGGGAGGACACTGAAGCTTTCTTT.

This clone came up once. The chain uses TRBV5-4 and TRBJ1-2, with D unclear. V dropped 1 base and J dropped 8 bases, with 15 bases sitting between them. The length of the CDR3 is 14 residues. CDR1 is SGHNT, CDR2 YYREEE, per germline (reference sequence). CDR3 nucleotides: TGTGCCAGCAGCTTGTGGAGGGATTTGGGCGGCTACACCTTC. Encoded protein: CASSLWRDLGGYTF.

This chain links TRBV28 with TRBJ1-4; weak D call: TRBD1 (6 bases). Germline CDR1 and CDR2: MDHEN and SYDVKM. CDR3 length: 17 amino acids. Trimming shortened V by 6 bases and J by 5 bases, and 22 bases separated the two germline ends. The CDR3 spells CASSPGVWGGLNEKLFF. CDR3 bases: TGTGCCAGCAGCCCTGGGGTGTGGGGGGGGCTGAATGAAAAACTGTTTTTT.

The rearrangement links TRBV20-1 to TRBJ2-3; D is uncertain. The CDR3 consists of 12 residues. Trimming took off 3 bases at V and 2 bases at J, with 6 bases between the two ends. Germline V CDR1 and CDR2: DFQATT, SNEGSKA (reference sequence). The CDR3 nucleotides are TGCAGTGCTAGTCCTTACACAGATACGCAGTATTTT. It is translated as CSASPYTDTQYF.

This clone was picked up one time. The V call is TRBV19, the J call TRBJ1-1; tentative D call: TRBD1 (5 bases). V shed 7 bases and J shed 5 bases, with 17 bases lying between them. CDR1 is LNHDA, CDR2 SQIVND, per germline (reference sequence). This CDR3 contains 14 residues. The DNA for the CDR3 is TGTGCCAGTACTCCCCTGGGGGGTGGAACTGAAGCTTTCTTT. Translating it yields CASTPLGGGTEAFF.

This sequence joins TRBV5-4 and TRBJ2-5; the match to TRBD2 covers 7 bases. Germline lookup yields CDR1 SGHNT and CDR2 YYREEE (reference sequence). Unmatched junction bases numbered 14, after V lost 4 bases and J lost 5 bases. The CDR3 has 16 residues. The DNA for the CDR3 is TGTGCCAGCAGCCCCCTCCCAGCGGGAAGCGGGGAGACCCAGTACTTC. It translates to CASSPLPAGSGETQYF.

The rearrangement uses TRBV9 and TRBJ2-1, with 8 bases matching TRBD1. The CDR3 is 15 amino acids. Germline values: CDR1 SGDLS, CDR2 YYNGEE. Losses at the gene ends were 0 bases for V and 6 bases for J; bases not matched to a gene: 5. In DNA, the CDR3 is TGTGCCAGCAGCGTAGACGGACAGGGCGTCAATGAGCAGTTCTTC. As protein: CASSVDGQGVNEQFF.

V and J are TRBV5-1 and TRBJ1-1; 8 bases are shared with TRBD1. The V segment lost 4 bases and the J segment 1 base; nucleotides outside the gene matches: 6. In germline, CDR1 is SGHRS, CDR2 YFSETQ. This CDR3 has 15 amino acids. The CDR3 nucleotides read TGCGCCAGCAGCCCGATGGGACAGGAGAACACTGAAGCTTTCTTT. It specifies CASSPMGQENTEAFF.

The CDR3 bases are TGTGCCATCAGTGGGCGACAGGGCGGAATGAACACTGAAGCTTTCTTT. Its translation is CAISGRQGGMNTEAFF. The chain employs TRBV10-3 and TRBJ1-1; 7 bases fit TRBD1. CDR1 is ENHRY and CDR2 is SYGVKD in the germline V gene. The CDR3 covers 16 residues. V trimming: 4 bases; J trimming: 0 bases; junction bases outside the gene matches: 8.

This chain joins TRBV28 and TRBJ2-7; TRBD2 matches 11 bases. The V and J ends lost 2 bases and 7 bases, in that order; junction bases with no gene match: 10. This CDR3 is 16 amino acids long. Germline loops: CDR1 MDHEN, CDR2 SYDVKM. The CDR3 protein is CASSLGVAGGPGEQYF. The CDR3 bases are TGTGCCAGCAGTTTAGGGGTAGCGGGAGGGCCGGGGGAGCAGTACTTC.

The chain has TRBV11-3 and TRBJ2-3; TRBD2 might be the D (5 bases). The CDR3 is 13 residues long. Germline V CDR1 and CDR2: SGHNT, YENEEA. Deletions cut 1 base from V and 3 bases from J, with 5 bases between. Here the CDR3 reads CASSLGGTDTQYF. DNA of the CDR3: TGTGCCAGCAGCTTAGGAGGGACAGATACGCAGTATTTT.

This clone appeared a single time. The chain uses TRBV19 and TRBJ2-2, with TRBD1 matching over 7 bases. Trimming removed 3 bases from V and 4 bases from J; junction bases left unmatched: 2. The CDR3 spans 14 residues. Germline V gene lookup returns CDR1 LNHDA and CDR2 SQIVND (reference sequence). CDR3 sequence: CASSIRTGTGELFF. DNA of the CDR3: TGTGCCAGTAGTATCCGGACAGGCACCGGGGAGCTGTTTTTT.

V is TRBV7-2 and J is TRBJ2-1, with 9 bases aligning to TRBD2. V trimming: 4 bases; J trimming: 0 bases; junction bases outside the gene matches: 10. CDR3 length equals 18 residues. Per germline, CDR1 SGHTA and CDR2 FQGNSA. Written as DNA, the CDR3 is TGTGCCAGCAGCTCACTAGCGGGCCCTCTGAGCTCCTACAATGAGCAGTTCTTC. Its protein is CASSSLAGPLSSYNEQFF.

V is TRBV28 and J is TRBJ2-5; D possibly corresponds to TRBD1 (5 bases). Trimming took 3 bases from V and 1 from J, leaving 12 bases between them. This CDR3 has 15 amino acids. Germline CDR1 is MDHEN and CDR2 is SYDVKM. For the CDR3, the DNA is TGTGCCAGCAGTTTGGCAGGCAGGGTCCAAGAGACCCAGTACTTC. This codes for CASSLAGRVQETQYF.

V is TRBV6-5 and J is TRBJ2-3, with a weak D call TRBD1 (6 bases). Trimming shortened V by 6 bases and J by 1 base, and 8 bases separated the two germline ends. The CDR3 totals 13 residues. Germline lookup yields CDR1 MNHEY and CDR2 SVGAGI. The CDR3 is CASRTGGTDTQYF. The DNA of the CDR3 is TGTGCCAGCAGGACAGGAGGCACAGATACGCAGTATTTT.

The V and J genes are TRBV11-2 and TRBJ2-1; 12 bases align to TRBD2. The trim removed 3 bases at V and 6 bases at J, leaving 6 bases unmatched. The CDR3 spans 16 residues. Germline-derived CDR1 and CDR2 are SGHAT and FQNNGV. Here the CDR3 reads CASSFRLAGVFNEQFF. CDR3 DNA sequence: TGTGCCAGCAGCTTTCGACTAGCGGGAGTATTCAATGAGCAGTTCTTC.

The CDR3, as DNA: TGTGCCAGCAGCCAAACGGGCCAAAACAGGGCCGAGCAGTACTTC. Protein product: CASSQTGQNRAEQYF. V is TRBV14 and J is TRBJ2-7; a possible D gene is TRBD1 (6 bases). The V gene lost 2 bases and the J gene lost 6 bases, with 17 bases spanning the gap. The CDR3 sequence is 15 residues long. Per the germline V gene, CDR1 is SGHDN and CDR2 is FVKESK.

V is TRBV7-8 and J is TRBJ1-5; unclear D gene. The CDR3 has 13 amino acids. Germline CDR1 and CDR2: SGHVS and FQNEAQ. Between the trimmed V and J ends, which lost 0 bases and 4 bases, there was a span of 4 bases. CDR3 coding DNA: TGTGCCAGCAGCTTAGCCCAGAATCAGCCCCAGCATTTT. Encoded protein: CASSLAQNQPQHF.

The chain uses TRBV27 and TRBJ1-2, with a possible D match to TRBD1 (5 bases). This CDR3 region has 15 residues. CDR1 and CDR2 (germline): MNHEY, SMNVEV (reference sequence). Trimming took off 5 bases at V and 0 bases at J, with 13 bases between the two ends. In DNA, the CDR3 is TGTGCCAGCAGTCCCAGGGAGGGTACTAACTATGGCTACACCTTC. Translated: CASSPREGTNYGYTF.

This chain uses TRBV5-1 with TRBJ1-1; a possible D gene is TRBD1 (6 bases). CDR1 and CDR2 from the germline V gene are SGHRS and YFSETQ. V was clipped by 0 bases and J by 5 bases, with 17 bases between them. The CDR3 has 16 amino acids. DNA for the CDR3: TGCGCCAGCAGCTTGGACGGGCCAGGGGCGCGAACTGAAGCTTTCTTT. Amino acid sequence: CASSLDGPGARTEAFF.

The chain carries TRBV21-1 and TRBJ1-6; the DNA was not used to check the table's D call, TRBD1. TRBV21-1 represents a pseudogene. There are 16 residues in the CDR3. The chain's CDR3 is CASRRHPASYNSPLHF. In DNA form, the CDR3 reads TGTGCCAGCAGACGACACCCTGCGTCCTATAATTCACCCCTCCACTTT.

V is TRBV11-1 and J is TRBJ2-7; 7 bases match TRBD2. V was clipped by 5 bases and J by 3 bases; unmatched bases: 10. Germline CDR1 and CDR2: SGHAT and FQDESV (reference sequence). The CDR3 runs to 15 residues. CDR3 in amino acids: CASSRGASGLYEQYF. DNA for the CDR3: TGTGCCAGCAGCCGAGGGGCTAGCGGACTCTACGAGCAGTACTTC.

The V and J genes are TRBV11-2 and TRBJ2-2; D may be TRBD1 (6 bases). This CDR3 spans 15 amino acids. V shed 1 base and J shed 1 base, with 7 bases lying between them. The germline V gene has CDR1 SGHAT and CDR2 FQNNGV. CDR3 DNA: TGTGCCAGCAGCTTAGTGGGACAGAACACCGGGGAGCTGTTTTTT. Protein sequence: CASSLVGQNTGELFF.

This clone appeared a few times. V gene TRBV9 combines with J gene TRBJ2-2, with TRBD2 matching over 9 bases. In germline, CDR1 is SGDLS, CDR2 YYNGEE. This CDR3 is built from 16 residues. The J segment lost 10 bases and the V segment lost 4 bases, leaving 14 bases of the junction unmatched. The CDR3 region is CASSSWGGSGSVELFF. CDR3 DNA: TGTGCCAGCAGCTCCTGGGGAGGTAGCGGGAGTGTGGAGCTGTTTTTT.